Detailed here is one T cell receptor beta chain. Its specificity is not known. The sample originates from a study of T cell responses to AZD1222 COVID-19 vaccine. Study-level points and caveats: Without day 14 samples, only post-peak T cell repertoires were studied.

Sequenced by immunoSEQ multiplex PCR; TCRdb stores in-frame clones only, minus some. This table has 250,000 to 300,000 clones, almost 95% appearing once. Germline assignment: CDR1 MNHEY and CDR2 SVGEGT. The CDR3 consists of 13 residues. V was shortened by 2 bases and J by 12 bases, with 11 bases between the two germline ends. The sequences come from peripheral blood, collected 28 days after the second AZD1222 dose. This TCR was recovered from an adult who received the AZD1222 COVID-19 vaccine. The rearrangement links TRBV6-2 or TRBV6-3 to TRBJ1-6; a possible D gene is TRBD1 (5 bases). The CDR3 bases are TGTGCCAGCAGTTACGGCGGGGGTGGACCCCTCCACTTT. Translated: CASSYGGGGPLHF.